These T cell receptor beta chains were read from a single sample in a study of cytomegalovirus exposure and HLA in healthy donors. This table comes from immunoSEQ multiplex PCR, and its TCRdb copy is limited to in-frame clones, with some not included. The table records more than 95,000 clones, roughly 81% of them present only once. Sequencing input: PBMCs. The receptors derive from a woman in her thirties in good health and CMV-seronegative. CDR3s include the opening cysteine and the closing phenylalanine or tryptophan. Each record gives: D gene, J gene, V gene, clone size, CDR3 length, CDR3 protein, CDR3 DNA. A D gene is named only where the DNA matches it firmly. A clone size is listed for some rows: how often the clone was seen (once, few, many), or a class if it is expanded.

D gene: TRBD1; J gene: TRBJ1-5; V gene: TRBV4-3; clone size: NA; CDR3 length: 16; CDR3 protein: CASSQVLGTVNQPQHF; CDR3 DNA: TGCGCCAGCAGCCAAGTCTTAGGGACAGTCAATCAGCCCCAGCATTTT
D gene: TRBD1; J gene: TRBJ2-2; V gene: TRBV6-5; clone size: once; CDR3 length: 16; CDR3 protein: CASSYWARGSTGELFF; CDR3 DNA: TGTGCCAGCAGTTACTGGGCCAGGGGGAGCACCGGGGAGCTGTTTTTT
D gene: NA; J gene: TRBJ2-1; V gene: TRBV12-2; clone size: NA; CDR3 length: 14; CDR3 protein: CASRRVPPYNEQFF; CDR3 DNA: TGTGCAAGTCGCCGGGTACCACCCTACAATGAGCAGTTCTTC
D gene: NA; J gene: TRBJ1-1; V gene: TRBV9; clone size: NA; CDR3 length: 14; CDR3 protein: CASSVSQKEAEAFF; CDR3 DNA: TGTGCCAGCAGCGTATCTCAGAAGGAGGCTGAAGCTTTCTTT
D gene: TRBD2; J gene: TRBJ2-5; V gene: TRBV10-3; clone size: NA; CDR3 length: 16; CDR3 protein: CAISSGTSGRGETQYF; CDR3 DNA: TGTGCCATCAGTTCCGGGACTAGCGGGAGAGGGGAGACCCAGTACTTC
D gene: TRBD2; J gene: TRBJ2-5; V gene: TRBV11-2; clone size: NA; CDR3 length: 15; CDR3 protein: CASSSDWGGQETQYF; CDR3 DNA: TGTGCCAGCAGCTCCGATTGGGGGGGCCAAGAGACCCAGTACTTC
D gene: TRBD1; J gene: TRBJ2-5; V gene: TRBV7-9; clone size: NA; CDR3 length: 16; CDR3 protein: CASSFRSRGLEETQYF; CDR3 DNA: TGTGCCAGCAGCTTTCGGTCAAGGGGGCTAGAAGAGACCCAGTACTTC
D gene: TRBD1; J gene: TRBJ2-1; V gene: TRBV5-1; clone size: NA; CDR3 length: 14; CDR3 protein: CASSMGQYYNEQFF; CDR3 DNA: TGCGCCAGCAGCATGGGACAGTACTACAATGAGCAGTTCTTC
D gene: NA; J gene: TRBJ2-5; V gene: TRBV21-1; clone size: NA; CDR3 length: 16; CDR3 protein: CASSRSRDRVQETQYF; CDR3 DNA: TGTGCCAGCAGCAGGAGCCGGGACAGGGTTCAAGAGACCCAGTACTTC
D gene: NA; J gene: TRBJ2-2; V gene: TRBV6-6; clone size: NA; CDR3 length: 14; CDR3 protein: CASSYPESTGELFF; CDR3 DNA: TGTGCCAGCAGTTACCCAGAAAGCACCGGGGAGCTGTTTTTT
D gene: TRBD2; J gene: TRBJ2-1; V gene: TRBV7-9; clone size: NA; CDR3 length: 16; CDR3 protein: CASSFPGTAGGYEQFF; CDR3 DNA: TGTGCCAGCAGCTTTCCGGGGACAGCGGGAGGGTATGAGCAGTTCTTC
D gene: NA; J gene: TRBJ2-3; V gene: TRBV11-3; clone size: NA; CDR3 length: 15; CDR3 protein: CASRRESGSTDTQYF; CDR3 DNA: TGTGCCAGCAGAAGGGAAAGCGGGAGCACAGATACGCAGTATTTT
D gene: NA; J gene: TRBJ1-3; V gene: TRBV10-3; clone size: once; CDR3 length: 14; CDR3 protein: CAISAEIGGNTIYF; CDR3 DNA: TGTGCCATCAGTGCGGAGATTGGTGGAAACACCATATATTTT
D gene: TRBD2; J gene: TRBJ2-2; V gene: TRBV9; clone size: NA; CDR3 length: 17; CDR3 protein: CASTNFGTSGGTGELFF; CDR3 DNA: TGTGCCAGCACTAACTTCGGGACTAGCGGGGGCACCGGGGAGCTGTTTTTT
D gene: NA; J gene: TRBJ1-1; V gene: TRBV7-2; clone size: NA; CDR3 length: 15; CDR3 protein: CASSLFGAMNTEAFF; CDR3 DNA: TGTGCCAGCAGCTTATTTGGAGCAATGAACACTGAAGCTTTCTTT
D gene: NA; J gene: TRBJ1-6; V gene: TRBV5-5; clone size: NA; CDR3 length: 12; CDR3 protein: CASSLTALALHF; CDR3 DNA: TGTGCCAGCAGCCTGACAGCACTGGCCCTCCACTTT
D gene: NA; J gene: TRBJ2-2; V gene: TRBV6-5; clone size: NA; CDR3 length: 14; CDR3 protein: CASSYRGGTGELFF; CDR3 DNA: TGTGCCAGCAGTTATAGGGGGGGCACCGGGGAGCTGTTTTTT
D gene: NA; J gene: TRBJ1-2; V gene: TRBV25-1; clone size: NA; CDR3 length: 13; CDR3 protein: CASSGGFISGYTF; CDR3 DNA: TGTGCCAGCAGTGGAGGGTTTATATCTGGCTACACCTTC
D gene: TRBD1; J gene: TRBJ2-7; V gene: TRBV19; clone size: NA; CDR3 length: 15; CDR3 protein: CASSTGSGGFYEQYF; CDR3 DNA: TGTGCCAGTAGTACGGGATCAGGGGGCTTCTACGAGCAGTACTTC
D gene: TRBD1; J gene: TRBJ2-3; V gene: TRBV27; clone size: NA; CDR3 length: 14; CDR3 protein: CASKLGQTHGTQYF; CDR3 DNA: TGTGCCAGCAAGCTGGGACAGACCCATGGTACGCAGTATTTT
D gene: NA; J gene: TRBJ2-3; V gene: TRBV18; clone size: NA; CDR3 length: 16; CDR3 protein: CASSPLGPGDTDTQYF; CDR3 DNA: TGTGCCAGCTCACCCTTAGGGCCAGGGGACACAGATACGCAGTATTTT
D gene: NA; J gene: TRBJ1-1; V gene: TRBV6-4; clone size: NA; CDR3 length: 15; CDR3 protein: CASSATPGLRTEAFF; CDR3 DNA: TGTGCCAGCAGTGCAACGCCAGGGTTGAGGACTGAAGCTTTCTTT
D gene: TRBD1; J gene: TRBJ1-1; V gene: TRBV11-2; clone size: NA; CDR3 length: 15; CDR3 protein: CASSPPSGTGTEAFF; CDR3 DNA: TGTGCCAGCAGCCCTCCGAGCGGGACAGGAACTGAAGCTTTCTTT
D gene: TRBD2; J gene: TRBJ2-1; V gene: TRBV19; clone size: NA; CDR3 length: 15; CDR3 protein: CASSNQGLAHNEQFF; CDR3 DNA: TGTGCCAGTAGTAATCAGGGACTAGCCCACAATGAGCAGTTCTTC
D gene: NA; J gene: TRBJ2-7; V gene: TRBV4-2; clone size: NA; CDR3 length: 14; CDR3 protein: CASADRSTSYEQYF; CDR3 DNA: TGTGCCAGCGCAGACAGGTCAACCTCCTACGAGCAGTACTTC
D gene: NA; J gene: TRBJ2-1; V gene: TRBV5-8; clone size: NA; CDR3 length: 15; CDR3 protein: CASSLGPFLGLEQFF; CDR3 DNA: TGTGCCAGCAGCTTGGGCCCATTCCTGGGGCTAGAGCAGTTCTTC
D gene: TRBD2; J gene: TRBJ2-7; V gene: TRBV6-1; clone size: NA; CDR3 length: 13; CDR3 protein: CASRTSGAGEQYF; CDR3 DNA: TGTGCCAGCCGGACTAGCGGGGCTGGGGAGCAGTACTTC
D gene: TRBD2; J gene: TRBJ2-7; V gene: TRBV2; clone size: once; CDR3 length: 13; CDR3 protein: CASSGTKNYEQYF; CDR3 DNA: TGTGCCAGTTCCGGGACTAAGAATTACGAGCAGTACTTC
D gene: NA; J gene: TRBJ2-3; V gene: TRBV19; clone size: few; CDR3 length: 16; CDR3 protein: CASSINGSPLLHTQYF; CDR3 DNA: TGTGCCAGTAGTATAAATGGGAGCCCACTCCTACATACGCAGTATTTT
D gene: NA; J gene: TRBJ1-5; V gene: TRBV7-2; clone size: NA; CDR3 length: 14; CDR3 protein: CASSLGMGASPQHF; CDR3 DNA: TGTGCCAGCAGCTTAGGAATGGGGGCCTCCCCCCAGCATTTT
D gene: TRBD2; J gene: TRBJ2-3; V gene: TRBV11-1; clone size: NA; CDR3 length: 16; CDR3 protein: CASSLGLAGGTDTQYF; CDR3 DNA: TGTGCCAGCAGCTTAGGACTAGCGGGCGGCACAGATACGCAGTATTTT
D gene: TRBD2; J gene: TRBJ2-7; V gene: TRBV2; clone size: NA; CDR3 length: 15; CDR3 protein: CASSGRTSGRQVQYF; CDR3 DNA: TGTGCCAGCAGTGGCCGGACTAGCGGGAGGCAGGTGCAGTACTTC
D gene: TRBD1; J gene: TRBJ1-2; V gene: TRBV30; clone size: NA; CDR3 length: 14; CDR3 protein: CAWSQTGTNYGYTF; CDR3 DNA: TGTGCCTGGAGTCAGACAGGGACTAACTATGGCTACACCTTC
D gene: TRBD2; J gene: TRBJ2-3; V gene: TRBV7-6; clone size: NA; CDR3 length: 15; CDR3 protein: CASSPTSGNTDTQYF; CDR3 DNA: TGTGCCAGCAGCCCCACTAGCGGCAACACAGATACGCAGTATTTT
D gene: TRBD1; J gene: TRBJ1-4; V gene: TRBV7-8; clone size: NA; CDR3 length: 15; CDR3 protein: CASSLGTGVGEKLFF; CDR3 DNA: TGTGCCAGCAGCTTAGGGACAGGGGTAGGAGAAAAACTGTTTTTT
D gene: NA; J gene: TRBJ2-5; V gene: TRBV1; clone size: NA; CDR3 length: 13; CDR3 protein: CTSSQATGETQYF; CDR3 DNA: TGCACCAGCAGCCAAGCTACGGGAGAGACCCAGTACTTC
D gene: TRBD1; J gene: TRBJ1-5; V gene: TRBV29-1; clone size: NA; CDR3 length: 13; CDR3 protein: CSVRTGGNQPQHF; CDR3 DNA: TGCAGCGTTCGGACAGGGGGCAACCAGCCCCAGCATTTT
D gene: TRBD1; J gene: TRBJ1-5; V gene: TRBV28; clone size: NA; CDR3 length: 16; CDR3 protein: CASSSWTGRSNQPQHF; CDR3 DNA: TGTGCCAGCAGTTCATGGACAGGGAGAAGCAATCAGCCCCAGCATTTT
D gene: TRBD2; J gene: TRBJ2-5; V gene: TRBV19; clone size: NA; CDR3 length: 17; CDR3 protein: CASSMLPAGGLKETQYF; CDR3 DNA: TGTGCCAGTAGTATGCTACCAGCGGGGGGGCTAAAAGAGACCCAGTACTTC
D gene: NA; J gene: TRBJ1-6; V gene: TRBV7-2; clone size: few; CDR3 length: 15; CDR3 protein: CASSLLGSYNSPLHF; CDR3 DNA: TGTGCCAGCAGCTTACTCGGGTCCTATAATTCACCCCTCCACTTT
D gene: NA; J gene: TRBJ1-2; V gene: TRBV4-1; clone size: NA; CDR3 length: 15; CDR3 protein: CASSQLSHRDYGYTF; CDR3 DNA: TGCGCCAGCAGCCAACTTTCTCACAGGGACTATGGCTACACCTTC
D gene: NA; J gene: TRBJ1-4; V gene: TRBV18; clone size: once; CDR3 length: 16; CDR3 protein: CASSLSVSGSNEKLFF; CDR3 DNA: TGTGCCAGCTCACTTTCGGTGTCGGGATCTAATGAAAAACTGTTTTTT
D gene: NA; J gene: TRBJ1-1; V gene: TRBV2; clone size: NA; CDR3 length: 11; CDR3 protein: CASSAVTEAFF; CDR3 DNA: TGTGCCAGCAGTGCGGTCACTGAAGCTTTCTTT
D gene: TRBD1; J gene: TRBJ1-6; V gene: TRBV5-1; clone size: NA; CDR3 length: 16; CDR3 protein: CASSLAVGTANSPLHF; CDR3 DNA: TGCGCCAGCAGCTTGGCCGTCGGGACAGCCAATTCACCCCTCCACTTT
D gene: NA; J gene: TRBJ1-2; V gene: TRBV12-5; clone size: few; CDR3 length: 15; CDR3 protein: CASGLAPTGIGGYTF; CDR3 DNA: TGTGCTAGTGGTTTGGCCCCTACAGGGATAGGTGGCTACACCTTC
D gene: NA; J gene: TRBJ2-1; V gene: TRBV18; clone size: NA; CDR3 length: 12; CDR3 protein: CASSPRDNEQFF; CDR3 DNA: TGTGCCAGCTCACCACGAGACAATGAGCAGTTCTTC
D gene: NA; J gene: TRBJ1-2; V gene: TRBV29-1; clone size: NA; CDR3 length: 12; CDR3 protein: CSVQGPSDGYTF; CDR3 DNA: TGCAGCGTTCAGGGGCCATCTGATGGCTACACCTTC
D gene: TRBD1; J gene: TRBJ1-2; V gene: TRBV27; clone size: NA; CDR3 length: 14; CDR3 protein: CASSGSAGGNRYTF; CDR3 DNA: TGTGCCAGCAGCGGGAGTGCAGGGGGGAATCGCTACACCTTC